The 18 T cell receptor beta chains given below trace back to one sample, sequenced in a study of neurological immune-mediated disorders (dated by TCRdb to about 2019). Library preparation employed 5' RACE. For sequencing, an Illumina HiSeq 2500 was employed. TCRdb reprocessed the public reads (quality trimming at Q25 with fastp, clone calling with MiXCR) and kept in-frame beta chains. Every CDR3 protein is listed once, alongside the most common genes and DNA of its rows. The sample has approximately 130,000 distinct CDR3 sequences on record, approximately 3.2% of them singletons. Over 1% of the sample belongs to the ten largest clones. The sample taken for sequencing was PBMCs. The source of these receptors is a woman between 25 and 40 years old with multiple sclerosis.

This clonotype was found many times. V gene TRBV20-1 combines with J gene TRBJ2-2; TRBD1 agrees at 8 bases. Trimming cost V 5 bases and J 1 base; bases outside gene matches: 3. The germline gives CDR1 DFQATT, CDR2 SNEGSKA (reference sequence). This CDR3 is 14 amino acids long. The CDR3 nucleotides read TGCAGTGCTCTGGACAGGGAGAACACCGGGGAGCTGTTTTTT. Translated: CSALDRENTGELFF.

The sample holds many counts of this clonotype. The V call is TRBV25-1, the J call TRBJ2-7; tentatively, D is TRBD1 (6 bases). The CDR3 length is 13 residues. Deletions cut 6 bases from V and 3 bases from J, with 12 bases between. CDR1 is MGHDK and CDR2 is SYGVNS in the germline V gene. As DNA, the CDR3 is TGTGCCAGCAGAACCTCAGGGGACTACGAGCAGTACTTC. This translates into CASRTSGDYEQYF.

The sample holds many counts of this clonotype. The chain recombines TRBV7-2 with TRBJ1-1; 8 bases map to TRBD1. Germline trimming cut 1 base from V and 4 bases from J; bases unmatched to any gene: 5. CDR1 is SGHTA and CDR2 is FQGNSA in the germline V gene. This CDR3 is built from 15 residues. Here the CDR3 DNA reads TGTGCCAGCAGCTTAGATGGCAGGGGGCTCACTGAAGCTTTCTTT. Protein sequence: CASSLDGRGLTEAFF.

The DNA for the CDR3 is TGTGCCAGCAGCGAGGACGTGGAGGAAAAACTGTTTTTT. Its translation is CASSEDVEEKLFF. The chain combines TRBV7-6 with TRBJ1-4; the D is unclear. Germline CDR1 reads SGHVS; CDR2 reads FNYEAQ. The ends were cut back, 5 bases at V and 8 bases at J, with 12 bases in the middle. This CDR3 region has 13 residues. Based on the CDR3 plus reference TRBV7-6 and TRBJ1-4, the full variable domain is GAGVSQSPRYKVTKRGQDVALRCDPISGHVSLYWYRQALGQGPEFLTYFNYEAQQDKSGLPNDRFSAERPEGSISTLTIQRTEQRDSAMYRCASSEDVEEKLFFGSGTQLSVL.

In its sample, this clonotype was seen many times. The CDR3 protein is CASSVQGAEYEQYF. DNA of the CDR3: TGCGCCAGCAGTGTCCAGGGGGCCGAATACGAGCAGTACTTC. The chain is built from TRBV10-2 and TRBJ2-7; 8 nucleotides align to TRBD1. The CDR3 has 14 amino acids. CDR1 is WSHSY, CDR2 SAAADI, per germline. Trimming removed 4 bases from V and 4 bases from J; junction bases left unmatched: 6.

This clonotype was observed a handful of times. The V call is TRBV12-5, the J call TRBJ2-7; 8 bases fit TRBD2. After removal of 3 bases from V and 3 bases from J, the junction contained 4 bases not matched to a gene. The CDR3 has 14 residues. Germline CDR1 LGHNT, CDR2 FRNRAP. The CDR3 here is CASGLREGHYEQYF. As DNA, the CDR3 is TGTGCTAGTGGTTTACGGGAGGGCCACTACGAGCAGTACTTC.

This clonotype was seen ten or more times. J is TRBJ2-7 and V is TRBV5-1; 11 nucleotides line up with TRBD2. Germline values: CDR1 SGHRS, CDR2 YFSETQ. The CDR3 runs to 15 residues. The V segment lost 4 bases and the J segment 2 bases; nucleotides outside the gene matches: 5. The CDR3 is CASSETSGRAYEQYF. The DNA for the CDR3 is TGCGCCAGCAGCGAAACTAGCGGGAGAGCCTACGAGCAGTACTTC.

V gene TRBV5-5 combines with J gene TRBJ2-7; 7 bases are shared with TRBD1. In germline, CDR1 is SGHKS, CDR2 YYEKEE (reference sequence). The CDR3 extends over 13 amino acids. The V gene end was trimmed by 3 bases and the J gene end by 2 bases; junction bases not matched to a gene: 2. CDR3 nucleotide sequence: TGTGCCAGCAGCTGGACAGGTACCTACGAGCAGTACTTC. The encoded protein is CASSWTGTYEQYF.

This clonotype has ten or more counts. This sequence joins TRBV5-1 and TRBJ2-1; the match to TRBD2 covers 7 bases. V shed 4 bases and J 6 bases; nucleotides not matched to a gene: 16. This CDR3 is 17 amino acids long. The germline gives CDR1 SGHRS, CDR2 YFSETQ. The CDR3 is CASSETSPSGGGNEQFF. Here the CDR3 DNA reads TGCGCCAGCAGCGAAACCAGCCCTTCTGGGGGGGGCAATGAGCAGTTCTTC.

The chain recombines TRBV19 with TRBJ1-1, with D perhaps matching TRBD1 (5 bases). The germline V and J ends were trimmed by 4 bases and 1 base, with 7 bases remaining between them. The CDR3 runs 13 residues. CDR1 is LNHDA and CDR2 is SQIVND in the germline V gene (reference sequence). CDR3: CASSTTGNTEAFF. DNA for the CDR3: TGTGCCAGTAGTACCACAGGGAACACTGAAGCTTTCTTT. The full variable domain, its missing parts supplied by reference TRBV19 and TRBJ1-1, is DGGITQSPKYLFRKEGQNVTLSCEQNLNHDAMYWYRQDPGQGLRLIYYSQIVNDFQKGDIAEGYSVSREKKESFPLTVTSAQKNPTAFYLCASSTTGNTEAFFGQGTRLTVV.

There are many counts of this clonotype. The chain employs TRBV5-1 and TRBJ1-2; TRBD1 is a possible D gene (6 bases). The ends were cut back, 4 bases at V and 1 base at J, with 14 bases in the middle. The CDR3 contains 15 residues. CDR1 and CDR2 from the germline V gene are SGHRS and YFSETQ. The CDR3 nucleotides read TGCGCCAGCAGCAGACAGGCGACGGATAACTATGGCTACACCTTC. This gives the protein CASSRQATDNYGYTF.

This clonotype was counted ten times or more. The rearrangement links TRBV7-9 to TRBJ2-1, with D possibly called TRBD1 or TRBD2 (5 bases each). The CDR3 runs to 14 residues. Trimming pared 3 bases from V and 9 bases from J, leaving 15 bases between. The germline CDR1 and CDR2 sequences are SEHNR and FQNEAQ (reference sequence). The CDR3 DNA reads TGTGCCAGCAGCTTGACAGAGGGGCCGGCTGAGCAGTTCTTC. It is translated as CASSLTEGPAEQFF. Full variable domain (outside the CDR3, taken from reference TRBV7-9 and TRBJ2-1): DTGVSQNPRHKITKRGQNVTFRCDPISEHNRLYWYRQTLGQGPEFLTYFQNEAQLEKSRLLSDRFSAERPKGSFSTLEIQRTEQGDSAMYLCASSLTEGPAEQFFGPGTRLTVL.

This clonotype was picked up many times. The rearrangement links TRBV4-3 to TRBJ1-3; D gene unclear. The germline V and J ends were trimmed by 0 bases and 4 bases, with 16 bases remaining between them. Germline CDR1 and CDR2: LGHNA and YSLEER. This CDR3 region has 17 residues. CDR3 bases: TGCGCCAGCAGCCAAGATTTCGAGACCAACTCGGGAAACACCATATATTTT. This encodes CASSQDFETNSGNTIYF.

Many counts were recorded for this clonotype. This chain uses TRBV6-5 with TRBJ1-2; TRBD1 agrees at 10 bases. This CDR3 contains 14 residues. With 6 bases clipped from V and 6 bases from J, the junction kept 7 bases outside the gene matches. Germline V lookup: CDR1 MNHEY, CDR2 SVGAGI. CDR3 sequence (DNA): TGTGCCAGCAGACCGACAGGGGGCTTAGATGGCTACACCTTC. Translation gives CASRPTGGLDGYTF.

This clonotype was observed many times. V is TRBV6-5 and J is TRBJ2-7; tentatively, D is TRBD1 (5 bases). CDR1 and CDR2 from the germline V gene are MNHEY and SVGAGI. The CDR3 spans 16 residues. V shed 0 bases and J shed 0 bases, with 12 bases lying between them. The CDR3 DNA sequence: TGTGCCAGCAGTTACTCGCCAGGGTCAAGCTCCTACGAGCAGTACTTC. Translation: CASSYSPGSSSYEQYF.

This clonotype was found many times. The J gene is TRBJ2-7, the V gene TRBV27; a possible D gene is TRBD1 (6 bases). V was trimmed by 8 bases and J by 4 bases, leaving 21 bases between them. Germline CDR1 MNHEY, CDR2 SMNVEV (reference sequence). This CDR3 has 15 amino acids. For the CDR3, the DNA is TGTGCCAGCGCACTACAACGGGACACTATTTACGAGCAGTACTTC. Translated, it gives CASALQRDTIYEQYF.

Many counts were recorded for this clonotype. The chain joins TRBV6-5 to TRBJ1-2; 8 bases fit TRBD1. The germline V gene has CDR1 MNHEY and CDR2 SVGAGI. The CDR3 contains 14 residues. The ends lost 6 bases at V and 2 bases at J; junction bases unmatched: 5. CDR3: CASRLDRANYGYTF. CDR3 DNA sequence: TGTGCCAGCAGACTGGACAGGGCGAACTATGGCTACACCTTC.

The table lists this clonotype with many counts. The chain couples TRBV20-1 to TRBJ2-5; 14 bases are a match to TRBD2. Germline CDR1 reads DFQATT; CDR2 reads SNEGSKA (reference sequence). Losses at the gene ends were 3 bases for V and 4 bases for J; bases not matched to a gene: 4. This CDR3 is built from 15 residues. The CDR3 DNA is TGCAGTGCTAGTCGGACTAGCGGGAGGTTAGAGACCCAGTACTTC. Protein: CSASRTSGRLETQYF.